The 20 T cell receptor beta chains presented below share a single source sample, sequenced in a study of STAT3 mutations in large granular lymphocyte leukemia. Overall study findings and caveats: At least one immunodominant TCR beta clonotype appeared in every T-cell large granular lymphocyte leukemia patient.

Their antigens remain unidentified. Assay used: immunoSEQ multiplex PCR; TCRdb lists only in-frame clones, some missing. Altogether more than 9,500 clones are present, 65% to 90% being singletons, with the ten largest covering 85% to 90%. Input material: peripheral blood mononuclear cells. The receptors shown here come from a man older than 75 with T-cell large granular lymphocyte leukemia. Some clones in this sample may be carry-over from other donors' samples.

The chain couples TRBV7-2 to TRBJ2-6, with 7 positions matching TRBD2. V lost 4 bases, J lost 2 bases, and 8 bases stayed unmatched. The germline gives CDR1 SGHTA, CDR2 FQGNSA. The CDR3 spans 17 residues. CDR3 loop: CASSSRPGGAGANVLTF. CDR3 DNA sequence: TGTGCCAGCAGCTCCCGACCGGGAGGTGCTGGGGCCAACGTCCTGACTTTC.

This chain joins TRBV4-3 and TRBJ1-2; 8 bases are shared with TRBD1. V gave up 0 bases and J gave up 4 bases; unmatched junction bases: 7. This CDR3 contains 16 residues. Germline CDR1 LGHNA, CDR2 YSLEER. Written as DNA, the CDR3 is TGCGCCAGCAGCCAAGAAAGGACAGGGTCGGCCTATGGCTACACCTTC. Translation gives CASSQERTGSAYGYTF.

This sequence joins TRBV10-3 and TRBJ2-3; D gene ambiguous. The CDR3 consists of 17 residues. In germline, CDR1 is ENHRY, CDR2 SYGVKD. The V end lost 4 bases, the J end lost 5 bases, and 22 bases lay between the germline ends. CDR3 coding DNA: TGTGCCATCAGTGGTCCTCTTGGGAACTCGTCGGGAGATACGCAGTATTTT. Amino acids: CAISGPLGNSSGDTQYF.

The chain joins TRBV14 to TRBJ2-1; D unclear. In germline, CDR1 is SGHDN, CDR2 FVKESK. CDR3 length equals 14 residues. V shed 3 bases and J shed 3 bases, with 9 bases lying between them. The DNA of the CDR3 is TGTGCCAGCAGCCAGGGCTCCGGCTACAATGAGCAGTTCTTC. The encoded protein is CASSQGSGYNEQFF.

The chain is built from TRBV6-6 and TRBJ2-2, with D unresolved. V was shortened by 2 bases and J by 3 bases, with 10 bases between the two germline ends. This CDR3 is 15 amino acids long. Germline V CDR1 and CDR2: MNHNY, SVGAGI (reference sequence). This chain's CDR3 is CASSYGSADTGELFF. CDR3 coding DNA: TGTGCCAGCAGTTACGGTTCGGCGGACACCGGGGAGCTGTTTTTT.

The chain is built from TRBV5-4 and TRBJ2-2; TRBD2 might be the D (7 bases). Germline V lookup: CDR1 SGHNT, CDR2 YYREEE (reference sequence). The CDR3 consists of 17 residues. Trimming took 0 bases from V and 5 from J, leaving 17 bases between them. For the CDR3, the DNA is TGTGCCAGCAGCTTGGCCGGCCTTAGGGGGGGAACCGGGGAGCTGTTTTTT. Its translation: CASSLAGLRGGTGELFF.

The CDR3: CAIRNQNEGGNEQFF. DNA of the CDR3: TGTGCCATCAGGAATCAAAACGAGGGGGGAAATGAGCAGTTCTTC. The J gene is TRBJ2-1, the V gene TRBV10-3; perhaps D is TRBD1 or TRBD2 (6 bases each). V lost 6 bases to trimming and J lost 7 bases, with 19 bases between them. CDR3 length: 15 amino acids. From germline, CDR1 is ENHRY and CDR2 SYGVKD.

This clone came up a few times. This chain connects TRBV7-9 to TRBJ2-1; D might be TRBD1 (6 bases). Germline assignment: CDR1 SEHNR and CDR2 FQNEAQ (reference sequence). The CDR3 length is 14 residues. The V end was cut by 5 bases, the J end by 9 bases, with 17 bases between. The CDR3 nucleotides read TGTGCCAGCAGCGGAACCACAGGGTACGTTGAGCAGTTCTTC. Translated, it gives CASSGTTGYVEQFF.

As DNA, the CDR3 is TGCAGCGTTGCGGGACAGATTAACTATGGCTACACCTTC. This sequence encodes CSVAGQINYGYTF. The chain is built from TRBV29-1 and TRBJ1-2; 7 bases are shared with TRBD1. V was pared by 4 bases and J by 1 base, with 3 bases of the junction left unmatched. Germline CDR1 SQVTM, CDR2 ANQGSEA. The CDR3 covers 13 residues.

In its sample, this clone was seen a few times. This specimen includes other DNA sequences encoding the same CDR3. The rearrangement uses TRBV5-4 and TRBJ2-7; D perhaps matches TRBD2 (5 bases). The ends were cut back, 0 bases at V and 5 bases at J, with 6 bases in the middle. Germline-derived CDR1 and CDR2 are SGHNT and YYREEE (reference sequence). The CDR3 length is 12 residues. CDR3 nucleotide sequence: TGTGCCAGCAGCTTGGACGGGGACGAGCAGTACTTC. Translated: CASSLDGDEQYF. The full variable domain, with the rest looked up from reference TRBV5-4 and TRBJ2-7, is ETGVTQSPTHLIKTRGQQVTLRCSSQSGHNTVSWYQQALGQGPQFIFQYYREEENGRGNFPPRFSGLQFPNYSSELNVNALELDDSALYLCASSLDGDEQYFGPGTRLTVT.

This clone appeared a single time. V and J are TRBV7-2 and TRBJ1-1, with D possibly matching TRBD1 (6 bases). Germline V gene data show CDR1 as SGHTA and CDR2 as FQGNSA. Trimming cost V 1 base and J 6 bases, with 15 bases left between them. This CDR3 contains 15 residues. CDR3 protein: CASSLGGPFGAEAFF. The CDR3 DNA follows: TGTGCCAGCAGCTTAGGGGGGCCATTCGGCGCTGAAGCTTTCTTT.

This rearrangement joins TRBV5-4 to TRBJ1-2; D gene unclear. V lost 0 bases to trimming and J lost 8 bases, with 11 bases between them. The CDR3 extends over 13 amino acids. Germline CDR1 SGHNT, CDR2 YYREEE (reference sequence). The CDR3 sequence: CASSLEPALGYTF. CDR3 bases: TGTGCCAGCAGCTTGGAGCCAGCCCTAGGCTACACCTTC.

CDR3 nucleotides: TGTGCCAGCAGCTTAGAGGCAGGGCGCTACTACGAGCAGTACTTC. It codes for CASSLEAGRYYEQYF. This chain connects TRBV7-2 to TRBJ2-7; TRBD1 might be the D (5 bases). The V and J ends lost 1 base and 3 bases respectively, with 13 bases between them. The CDR3 is made up of 15 amino acids. CDR1 and CDR2 from the germline V gene are SGHTA and FQGNSA. The full variable domain, with the rest looked up from reference TRBV7-2 and TRBJ2-7, is GAGVSQSPSNKVTEKGKDVELRCDPISGHTALYWYRQSLGQGLEFLIYFQGNSAPDKSGLPSDRFSAERTGGSVSTLTIQRTQQEDSAVYLCASSLEAGRYYEQYFGPGTRLTVT.

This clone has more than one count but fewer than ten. The CDR3 reads CAWSQGRNSPLHF. The CDR3 DNA follows: TGTGCCTGGAGTCAGGGCCGAAATTCACCCCTCCACTTT. The J gene is TRBJ1-6, the V gene TRBV30; D perhaps matches TRBD1 (5 bases). The CDR3 runs to 13 residues. The germline CDR1 and CDR2 sequences are GTSNPN and SVGIG (reference sequence). Trimming cost V 2 bases and J 7 bases, with 9 bases left between them.

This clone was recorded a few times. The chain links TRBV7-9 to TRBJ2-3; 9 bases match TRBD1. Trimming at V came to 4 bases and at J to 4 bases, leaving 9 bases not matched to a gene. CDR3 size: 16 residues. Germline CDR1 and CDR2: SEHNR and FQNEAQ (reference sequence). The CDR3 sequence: CASSSGQGRFADTQYF. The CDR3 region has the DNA TGTGCCAGCAGCTCGGGACAGGGTCGGTTCGCAGATACGCAGTATTTT. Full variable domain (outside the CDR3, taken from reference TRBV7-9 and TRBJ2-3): DTGVSQNPRHKITKRGQNVTFRCDPISEHNRLYWYRQTLGQGPEFLTYFQNEAQLEKSRLLSDRFSAERPKGSFSTLEIQRTEQGDSAMYLCASSSGQGRFADTQYFGPGTRLTVL.

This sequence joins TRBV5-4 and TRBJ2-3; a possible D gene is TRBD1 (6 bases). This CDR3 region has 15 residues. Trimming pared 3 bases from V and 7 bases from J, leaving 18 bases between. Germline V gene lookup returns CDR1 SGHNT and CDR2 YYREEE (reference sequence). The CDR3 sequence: CASSSSTGPTHTQYF. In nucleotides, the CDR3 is TGTGCCAGCAGCTCGTCGACAGGCCCCACCCATACGCAGTATTTT.

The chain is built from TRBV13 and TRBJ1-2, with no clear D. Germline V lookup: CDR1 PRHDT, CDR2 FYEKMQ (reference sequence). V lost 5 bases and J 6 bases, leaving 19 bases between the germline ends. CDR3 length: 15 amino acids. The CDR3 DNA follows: TGTGCCAGCAGCCTCAAAGCGGGTAAGGGTCATGGCTACACCTTC. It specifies CASSLKAGKGHGYTF.

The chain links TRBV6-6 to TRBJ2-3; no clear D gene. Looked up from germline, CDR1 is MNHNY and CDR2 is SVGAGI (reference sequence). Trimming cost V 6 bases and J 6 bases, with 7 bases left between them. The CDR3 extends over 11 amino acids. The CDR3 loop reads CASSNGDTQYF. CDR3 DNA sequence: TGTGCCAGCAGCAACGGGGATACGCAGTATTTT.

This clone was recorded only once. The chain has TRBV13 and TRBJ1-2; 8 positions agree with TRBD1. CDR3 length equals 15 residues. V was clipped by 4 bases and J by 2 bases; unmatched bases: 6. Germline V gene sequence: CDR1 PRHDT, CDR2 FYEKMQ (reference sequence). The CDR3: CASSSYTGGNYGYTF. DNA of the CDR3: TGTGCCAGCAGCTCCTACACAGGGGGAAACTATGGCTACACCTTC. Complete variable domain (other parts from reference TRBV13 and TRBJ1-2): AAGVIQSPRHLIKEKRETATLKCYPIPRHDTVYWYQQGPGQDPQFLISFYEKMQSDKGSIPDRFSAQQFSDYHSELNMSSLELGDSALYFCASSSYTGGNYGYTFGSGTRLTVV.

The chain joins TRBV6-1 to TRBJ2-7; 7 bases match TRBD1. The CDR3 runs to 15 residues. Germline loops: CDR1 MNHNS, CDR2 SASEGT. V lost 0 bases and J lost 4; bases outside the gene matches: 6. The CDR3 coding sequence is TGTGCCAGCAGTGAAGCGGGGACAGTTATTTACGAGCAGTACTTC. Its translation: CASSEAGTVIYEQYF.